This T cell receptor (beta chain) stems from a study of T cells in localized non-small cell lung cancer. Overall study findings and caveats: Of the top 100 tumor clones, median approximately 50 were in adjacent lung, approximately 29 among its top 100. Uninvolved adjacent lung had the highest recorded T cell clonality, with tumor below it.

Remarks on this clone: The antigen is undetermined.

Repertoires were generated with immunoSEQ multiplex PCR, while TCRdb's copy carries only in-frame clones and drops some. The repertoire holds under 35,000 clones, with 92% as singletons. CDR1 is SNHLY, CDR2 FYNNEI, per germline. V lost 4 bases, J lost 7 bases, and 13 bases lay in between. The CDR3 length is 14 residues. Specimen: peripheral blood mononuclear cells, collected before any cancer treatment. V and J are TRBV2 and TRBJ1-4, with D maybe TRBD1 (6 bases). The TCR originated in a woman aged 35 to 75 with stage III lung adenocarcinoma. CDR3 sequence (DNA): TGTGCCAGCAGTGGGACAGCAGCTACTGAAAAACTGTTTTTT. It encodes CASSGTAATEKLFF.